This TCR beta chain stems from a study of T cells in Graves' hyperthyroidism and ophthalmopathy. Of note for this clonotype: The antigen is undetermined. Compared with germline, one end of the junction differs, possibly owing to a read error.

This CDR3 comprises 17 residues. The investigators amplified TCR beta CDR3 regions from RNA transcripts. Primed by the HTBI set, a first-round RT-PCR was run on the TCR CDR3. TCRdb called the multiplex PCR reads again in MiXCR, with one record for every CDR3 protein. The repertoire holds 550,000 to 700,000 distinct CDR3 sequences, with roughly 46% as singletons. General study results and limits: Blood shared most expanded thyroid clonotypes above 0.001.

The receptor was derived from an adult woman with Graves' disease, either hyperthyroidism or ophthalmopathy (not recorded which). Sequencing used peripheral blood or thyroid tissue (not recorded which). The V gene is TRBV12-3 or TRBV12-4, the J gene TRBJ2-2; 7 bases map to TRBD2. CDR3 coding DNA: TGTGCCAGCGATCCGAATATAGCGGCCGGGGGGACCGGTGAGCTGTTTTTT. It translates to CASDPNIAAGGTGELFF.